These 17 T cell receptor beta chains originate from one sample sequenced in a study of blood T cell repertoires in COVID-19 (dated by TCRdb to the early 2020s). Libraries were built with the immunoSEQ multiplex PCR assay. TCRdb provides this immuneACCESS table in a form limited to in-frame rearrangements. Some clones are lacking; in checked studies, under half of them reflect an unresolved V gene, and why the rest are absent is not known. The sample has approximately 97,000 clones on record, more than 80% of them singletons. The ten largest account for roughly 4.1% of the sample. Sequenced input: peripheral blood. These receptors originate from a human donor in a cohort sampled during active COVID-19.

The chain uses TRBV7-9 and TRBJ2-6; tentatively, D is TRBD1 (6 bases). The CDR3 contains 13 residues. The germline V gene has CDR1 SEHNR and CDR2 FQNEAQ (reference sequence). V was pared by 3 bases and J by 8 bases, with 8 bases between. CDR3 nucleotide sequence: TGTGCCAGCAGCTTGGACAGCCCCAACGTCCTGACTTTC. It is translated as CASSLDSPNVLTF.

V and J are TRBV6-2 or TRBV6-3 and TRBJ2-1, with TRBD2 matching over 7 bases. CDR3 length: 16 residues. Germline V gene sequence: CDR1 MNHEY, CDR2 SVGEGT. The V and J ends lost 5 bases and 4 bases, in that order; junction bases with no gene match: 11. The CDR3 region is CASSTWDSGLYNEQFF. DNA of the CDR3: TGTGCCAGCAGTACTTGGGATAGCGGGCTTTACAATGAGCAGTTCTTC.

This clone is a singleton in its sample. The chain recombines TRBV18 with TRBJ2-7; a weak D match, TRBD1 (6 bases). V shed 3 bases and J shed 1 base, with 13 bases lying between them. In germline, CDR1 is KGHSH, CDR2 LQKENI. This CDR3 spans 15 amino acids. CDR3 DNA sequence: TGTGCCAGCTCACCGGGGGTCGGACAGTCCTACGAGCAGTACTTC. Encoded protein: CASSPGVGQSYEQYF.

The V call is TRBV11-3, the J call TRBJ1-1, with a tentative D call TRBD1 (6 bases). V lost 5 bases and J lost 12, with 13 bases in between. CDR1 and CDR2 (germline): SGHNT, YENEEA. This CDR3 is built from 11 residues. CDR3 amino acids: CASSGRTGTFF. CDR3 DNA sequence: TGTGCCAGCAGCGGCCGTACAGGGACTTTCTTT.

The rearrangement uses TRBV18 and TRBJ2-7; TRBD2 agrees at 8 bases. Germline V gene data show CDR1 as KGHSH and CDR2 as LQKENI. This CDR3 region has 15 residues. With 5 bases clipped from V and 2 bases from J, the junction kept 8 bases outside the gene matches. The CDR3, as DNA: TGTGCCAGCTCAGCCGGGGGGGCGGCCCCCTACGAGCAGTACTTC. It yields the protein CASSAGGAAPYEQYF.

Of note for this clone: Other nucleotide sequences in the sample specify the same CDR3. This chain connects TRBV5-1 to TRBJ2-1, with TRBD2 matching 8 bases. The CDR3 is 15 residues long. After removal of 0 bases from V and 4 bases from J, the junction contained 3 bases not matched to a gene. CDR1 SGHRS and CDR2 YFSETQ come from the germline V gene. Written as DNA, the CDR3 is TGCGCCAGCAGCTTGGCGGGGGGGAATTACAATGAGCAGTTCTTC. It yields the protein CASSLAGGNYNEQFF.

This clone was detected only once. This chain uses TRBV11-2 with TRBJ2-5; TRBD1 aligns across 8 bases. This CDR3 is built from 13 residues. The junction had 2 bases not matched to a gene; V was cut back by 3 bases and J by 5 bases. Germline CDR1 SGHAT, CDR2 FQNNGV. CDR3 in DNA: TGTGCCAGCAGCTTCGGACAGGGTGAGACCCAGTACTTC. Residues: CASSFGQGETQYF.

The rearrangement uses TRBV2 and TRBJ2-1; 12 nucleotides agree with TRBD1. V was clipped by 3 bases and J by 7 bases; unmatched bases: 4. This CDR3 contains 15 residues. Germline-derived CDR1 and CDR2 are SNHLY and FYNNEI. As DNA, the CDR3 is TGTGCCAGCAGTGAGGGACAGGGGGCGAGGAATGAGCAGTTCTTC. This sequence encodes CASSEGQGARNEQFF.

This chain joins TRBV7-2 and TRBJ1-1; possible D gene TRBD1, 6 bases. V lost 6 bases and J 7 bases, leaving 18 bases between the germline ends. The CDR3 extends over 14 amino acids. Germline V gene lookup returns CDR1 SGHTA and CDR2 FQGNSA. Written as DNA, the CDR3 is TGTGCCAGCAGTTCAAATGGACAGCCTAGTGAAGCTTTCTTT. Translating it yields CASSSNGQPSEAFF.

V usage is TRBV7-2 and J usage is TRBJ2-7; the match to TRBD2 covers 9 bases. Germline V gene lookup returns CDR1 SGHTA and CDR2 FQGNSA. V lost 5 bases to trimming and J lost 4 bases; unmatched junction nucleotides: 12. The CDR3 length is 16 residues. This CDR3 is CASSQALGGGEYEQYF. As DNA, the CDR3 is TGTGCCAGCAGCCAAGCTCTTGGCGGGGGGGAATACGAGCAGTACTTC.

This rearrangement joins TRBV25-1 to TRBJ2-1; 8 nucleotides align to TRBD2. J lost 5 bases, V lost 6 bases, and 6 bases had no gene match. The CDR3 runs to 14 residues. Germline CDR1 MGHDK, CDR2 SYGVNS. This CDR3 reads CASSLGTRDNEQFF. In nucleotides, the CDR3 is TGTGCCAGCAGCCTCGGGACTAGGGACAATGAGCAGTTCTTC.

The chain uses TRBV10-3 and TRBJ1-5, with D uncertain. Germline CDR1 and CDR2: ENHRY and SYGVKD. Trimming stripped 2 bases from V and 6 bases from J, with 8 bases between. The CDR3 sequence is 13 residues long. CDR3 DNA sequence: TGTGCCATCAGTGAGACGGAGAGTCAGCCCCAGCATTTT. This codes for CAISETESQPQHF.

The V and J genes are TRBV6-1 and TRBJ1-2, with 11 positions matching TRBD1. The CDR3 length is 16 residues. Germline V gene data show CDR1 as MNHNS and CDR2 as SASEGT. V gave up 4 bases and J gave up 6 bases; unmatched junction bases: 10. This CDR3 is CASSVFAGQGANGYTF. DNA for the CDR3: TGTGCCAGCAGTGTCTTTGCCGGACAGGGGGCGAATGGCTACACCTTC.

The CDR3 loop is CASSLGPRGGQETQYF. CDR3 DNA sequence: TGTGCCAGCAGCTTAGGTCCTCGCGGGGGCCAAGAGACCCAGTACTTC. V gene TRBV11-2 combines with J gene TRBJ2-5; 7 bases match TRBD2. The length of the CDR3 is 16 residues. Germline V gene data show CDR1 as SGHAT and CDR2 as FQNNGV. V trimming: 1 base; J trimming: 1 base; junction bases outside the gene matches: 6.

V gene TRBV6-5 combines with J gene TRBJ2-7, with D possibly TRBD1 on 6 matching bases. The CDR3 is made up of 14 amino acids. Germline V CDR1 and CDR2: MNHEY, SVGAGI. The V and J ends lost 6 bases and 2 bases respectively, with 14 bases between them. CDR3 nucleotide sequence: TGTGCCAGCAGGTCCCCAGGGGCAACCTACGAGCAGTACTTC. It yields the protein CASRSPGATYEQYF.

The chain couples TRBV5-6 to TRBJ2-1, with 8 bases that match TRBD2. V shed 8 bases and J 9 bases; nucleotides not matched to a gene: 7. The length of the CDR3 is 12 residues. Germline CDR1 reads SGHDT; CDR2 reads YYEEEE. This CDR3 reads CASNSGVGEQFF. The CDR3 DNA follows: TGTGCCAGTAATAGCGGGGTGGGTGAGCAGTTCTTC.

This chain connects TRBV5-1 to TRBJ1-2, with TRBD1 as a possible D gene (6 bases). Trimming cost V 3 bases and J 7 bases, with 13 bases left between them. Germline loops: CDR1 SGHRS, CDR2 YFSETQ. This CDR3 has 13 amino acids. Here the CDR3 DNA reads TGCGCCAGCAGCTCATCCCAGGGGAGTGGCTACACCTTC. It yields the protein CASSSSQGSGYTF.